This TCR beta chain was sequenced for a study of cytomegalovirus exposure and HLA in healthy donors. Study-level information: A later analysis reported the same platform for the 120 or so validation repertoires and the 666 first-cohort repertoires.

For this clone: What it recognizes is unknown.

The repertoire was sequenced with immunoSEQ multiplex PCR; TCRdb's copy has only in-frame clones and lacks some. This sample has roughly 250,000 clones; approximately 83% occur once, and the top ten carry over 0.95%. Study results and limitations: In the 120 validation repertoires, a later analysis found that first-cohort TCR clusters tended to co-occur.

The trim removed 3 bases at V and 1 base at J, leaving 6 bases unmatched. CDR3 length: 17 amino acids. CDR1 is MGHRA and CDR2 is YSYEKL in the germline V gene. The specimen was PBMCs. The TCR sequence derives from a woman younger than 45 in good health and CMV-seropositive. This chain links TRBV4-1 with TRBJ2-1, with TRBD2 matching over 10 bases. The CDR3 sequence is CASSQGSGRVSYNEQFF. The CDR3 region has the DNA TGCGCCAGCAGCCAGGGGAGCGGGAGGGTATCCTACAATGAGCAGTTCTTC.